Shown below are 20 T cell receptor beta chains from a single sample sequenced in a study of cytomegalovirus exposure and HLA in healthy donors (TCRdb year 2017). The library was produced with the immunoSEQ multiplex PCR assay. A mixture of 60 forward primers for TCR Vbeta segments and 13 reverse primers for TCR Jbeta segments was used in the multiplex PCR. The source is immuneACCESS, and TCRdb retained only in-frame sequences with V and J called. Part of the clones is not carried over; for the studies checked, unresolved V genes explain less than half of this, and the remainder is unexplained. Across this sample there are under 200,000 clones, with about 64% seen only once. About 1.3% of the sample is in the top ten clones. Sample: PBMCs. The receptors come from a man aged 50 or older in good health and CMV-seronegative.

V gene TRBV5-6 combines with J gene TRBJ1-2; 10 nucleotides align to TRBD1. Germline lookup yields CDR1 SGHDT and CDR2 YYEEEE. The CDR3 sequence is 17 residues long. The J segment lost 5 bases and the V segment lost 5 bases, leaving 15 bases of the junction unmatched. This CDR3 is CASSQTGQGPLRYGYTF. CDR3 nucleotides: TGTGCCAGCAGTCAAACGGGACAGGGGCCTCTCCGGTATGGCTACACCTTC.

This clone turned up a few times. V and J are TRBV5-1 and TRBJ2-1; D ambiguous. The V end lost 6 bases, the J end lost 0 bases, and 13 bases lay between the germline ends. The CDR3 spans 15 residues. CDR1 SGHRS and CDR2 YFSETQ come from the germline V gene. The CDR3 DNA sequence: TGCGCCAGCACCCCTGACACCCTCTCCTACAATGAGCAGTTCTTC. This codes for CASTPDTLSYNEQFF.

In the case of this clone: In this CDR3 the conserved last residue, phenylalanine or tryptophan, is missing, so a read error is likely. The DNA is left out, because the CDR3 cannot be placed on it with certainty; the CDR3 is given as TCRdb lists it. The CDR3 loop is CASSLGEETGDI. This chain connects TRBV5-6 to TRBJ1-6; no check of the table's D call, TRBD1, against the DNA was made. The germline CDR1 and CDR2 sequences are SGHDT and YYEEEE. The CDR3 is 12 residues long, ends included.

With regard to this clone: Other nucleotide sequences from this sample produce the same CDR3. The chain employs TRBV6-5 and TRBJ2-7, with D tentatively TRBD2 (6 bases). Per germline, CDR1 MNHEY and CDR2 SVGAGI. The CDR3 totals 14 residues. With 0 bases removed from V and 2 bases from J, the gap between germline ends came to 8 bases. CDR3 sequence: CASSYSGGTYEQYF. DNA for the CDR3: TGTGCCAGCAGTTACTCGGGGGGAACCTACGAGCAGTACTTC.

The chain couples TRBV6-1 to TRBJ2-2, with TRBD1 matching 7 bases. The germline gives CDR1 MNHNS, CDR2 SASEGT. V shed 6 bases and J 0 bases; nucleotides not matched to a gene: 4. The CDR3 runs to 15 residues. The chain's CDR3 is CASSAGTANTGELFF. As DNA, the CDR3 is TGTGCCAGCAGCGCAGGGACAGCGAACACCGGGGAGCTGTTTTTT.

This clone was recorded a few times. The V and J genes are TRBV5-1 and TRBJ1-5; 7 nucleotides match TRBD1. Germline-derived CDR1 and CDR2 are SGHRS and YFSETQ. Trimming at V came to 4 bases and at J to 2 bases, leaving 3 bases not matched to a gene. The CDR3 spans 14 residues. The CDR3 bases are TGCGCCAGCAGCCTTCAGGGGGGCAATCAGCCCCAGCATTTT. This sequence encodes CASSLQGGNQPQHF.

The chain is built from TRBV7-2 and TRBJ2-7, with a weak D call TRBD1 (6 bases). Germline assignment: CDR1 SGHTA and CDR2 FQGNSA. The CDR3 totals 13 residues. V shed 4 bases and J shed 0 bases, with 7 bases lying between them. The CDR3 protein is CASSSTGSYEQYF. DNA for the CDR3: TGTGCCAGCAGCTCGACAGGCTCCTACGAGCAGTACTTC.

The rearrangement uses TRBV21-1 and TRBJ2-1; the table names TRBD1, a call not compared with the DNA. TRBV21-1 counts as a pseudogene. The CDR3 has 16 residues. As DNA, the CDR3 is TGTGCCAGCAGAAGGACCGGGACAGGGGACTCGAATGAGCAGTTCTTC. This sequence encodes CASRRTGTGDSNEQFF.

This clone was found a few times. The CDR3 bases are TGTGCCAGCAGAACTAGCGGGGGGGCCCGGGAGACAGATACGCAGTATTTT. Its protein is CASRTSGGARETDTQYF. The chain joins TRBV28 to TRBJ2-3; 13 bases are shared with TRBD2. This CDR3 is 17 amino acids long. Germline CDR1 reads MDHEN; CDR2 reads SYDVKM. Trimming cost V 6 bases and J 3 bases; bases outside gene matches: 9.

The chain carries TRBV7-3 and TRBJ2-2, with no clear D. CDR3 length: 14 residues. Trimming stripped 4 bases from V and 3 bases from J, with 9 bases between. Per germline, CDR1 SGHTA and CDR2 FQGTGA. CDR3 residues: CASSSTRDTGELFF. CDR3 coding DNA: TGTGCCAGCAGCTCAACCCGGGACACCGGGGAGCTGTTTTTT.

The chain is built from TRBV4-1 and TRBJ1-2; D remains unclear. This CDR3 spans 13 amino acids. Germline V gives CDR1 MGHRA, CDR2 YSYEKL. The germline V and J ends were trimmed by 3 bases and 4 bases, with 9 bases remaining between them. Here the CDR3 reads CASSQGQSYGYTF. DNA for the CDR3: TGCGCCAGCAGCCAGGGCCAAAGCTATGGCTACACCTTC.

V usage is TRBV5-4 and J usage is TRBJ1-2; TRBD1 agrees at 8 bases. This CDR3 is built from 15 residues. Germline CDR1 reads SGHNT; CDR2 reads YYREEE (reference sequence). Trimming removed 3 bases from V and 2 bases from J; junction bases left unmatched: 6. CDR3 coding DNA: TGTGCCAGCAGCTCCCCGGACAGGGCAAACTATGGCTACACCTTC. Its translation is CASSSPDRANYGYTF.

This clone was seen more than once but under ten times. The gene calls are TRBV6-1 and TRBJ1-4, with a weak D call TRBD1 (6 bases). Germline CDR1 is MNHNS and CDR2 is SASEGT. The V and J ends lost 6 bases and 0 bases respectively, with 11 bases between them. The CDR3 runs to 15 residues. The DNA of the CDR3 is TGTGCCAGCAGGATCCCAGGGGCAACTAATGAAAAACTGTTTTTT. Amino acid sequence: CASRIPGATNEKLFF.

This clone appeared a few times. The chain links TRBV9 to TRBJ1-4, with TRBD1 as a possible D gene (5 bases). Trimming removed 0 bases at V and 0 bases at J, with 9 bases between. The CDR3 totals 16 residues. Germline V gene data show CDR1 as SGDLS and CDR2 as YYNGEE. The DNA of the CDR3 is TGTGCCAGCAGCGTAGCAGGGTTAGCAACTAATGAAAAACTGTTTTTT. It specifies CASSVAGLATNEKLFF. Filled out from reference TRBV9 and TRBJ1-4, the complete variable domain reads DSGVTQTPKHLITATGQRVTLRCSPRSGDLSVYWYQQSLDQGLQFLIQYYNGEERAKGNILERFSAQQFPDLHSELNLSSLELGDSALYFCASSVAGLATNEKLFFGSGTQLSVL.

The chain couples TRBV5-4 to TRBJ1-2, with 11 bases fitting TRBD1. Trimming at V came to 7 bases and at J to 7 bases, leaving 18 bases not matched to a gene. This CDR3 is 17 amino acids long. Germline CDR1 and CDR2: SGHNT and YYREEE (reference sequence). This chain's CDR3 is CASGAGTGGPYASGYTF. The CDR3 DNA reads TGTGCCAGCGGAGCCGGGACAGGGGGGCCCTATGCATCTGGCTACACCTTC.

This chain links TRBV2 with TRBJ2-7; TRBD2 matches 8 bases. CDR3 length: 15 amino acids. J was trimmed by 6 bases and V by 4 bases; bases with no gene match: 11. The germline CDR1 and CDR2 sequences are SNHLY and FYNNEI. The CDR3: CASSAGSSGVREQYF. CDR3 nucleotides: TGTGCCAGCAGTGCGGGAAGTAGCGGGGTTCGCGAGCAGTACTTC. The full variable domain, its missing parts supplied by reference TRBV2 and TRBJ2-7, is EPEVTQTPSHQVTQMGQEVILRCVPISNHLYFYWYRQILGQKVEFLVSFYNNEISEKSEIFDDQFSVERPDGSNFTLKIRSTKLEDSAMYFCASSAGSSGVREQYFGPGTRLTVT.

This clone is a singleton in its sample. The V and J genes are TRBV7-2 and TRBJ1-1; a weak D match, TRBD1 (5 bases). This CDR3 region has 14 residues. Per germline, CDR1 SGHTA and CDR2 FQGNSA. V dropped 5 bases and J dropped 1 base, with 11 bases sitting between them. The CDR3 DNA follows: TGTGCCAGCAGCCTGGGGGGATCGAACACTGAAGCTTTCTTT. Amino acid sequence: CASSLGGSNTEAFF. The variable domain in full, with the rest retrieved from reference TRBV7-2 and TRBJ1-1, is GAGVSQSPSNKVTEKGKDVELRCDPISGHTALYWYRQSLGQGLEFLIYFQGNSAPDKSGLPSDRFSAERTGGSVSTLTIQRTQQEDSAVYLCASSLGGSNTEAFFGQGTRLTVV.

This rearrangement joins TRBV2 to TRBJ1-1; no clear D gene. V dropped 8 bases and J dropped 2 bases, with 18 bases sitting between them. The CDR3 extends over 15 amino acids. Germline CDR1 is SNHLY and CDR2 is FYNNEI. In DNA, the CDR3 is TGTGCCAGCTCTGTCCAGCGAACCTCCAACACTGAAGCTTTCTTT. Translated: CASSVQRTSNTEAFF.

The chain couples TRBV18 to TRBJ2-1; 7 bases map to TRBD1. Germline V gene lookup returns CDR1 KGHSH and CDR2 LQKENI. The CDR3 extends over 16 amino acids. V lost 4 bases to trimming and J lost 0 bases; unmatched junction nucleotides: 6. The CDR3 region is CASSLQGPSSYNEQFF. The DNA of the CDR3 is TGTGCCAGCTCACTACAGGGGCCGAGCTCCTACAATGAGCAGTTCTTC. Looking up the rest from reference TRBV18 and TRBJ2-1 gives the full variable domain: NAGVMQNPRHLVRRRGQEARLRCSPMKGHSHVYWYRQLPEEGLKFMVYLQKENIIDESGMPKERFSAEFPKEGPSILRIQQVVRGDSAAYFCASSLQGPSSYNEQFFGPGTRLTVL.

A note on this clone: The sample contains more than one DNA sequence encoding this CDR3. V and J are TRBV7-2 and TRBJ1-2; the D is unclear. V lost 2 bases and J lost 5, with 6 bases in between. CDR3 size: 12 residues. Looked up from germline, CDR1 is SGHTA and CDR2 is FQGNSA. For the CDR3, the DNA is TGTGCCAGCAGCTTAACGGGGTATGGCTACACCTTC. Its translation is CASSLTGYGYTF.